This T cell receptor beta chain was captured by sequencing in a study of human T cells and chemical hapten exposure. Looking at the study overall: Small pooled library volume differences mainly caused per-sample TCR yield variation.

This clonotype was found many times. No antigen is known for it. TCRdb fed the RACE reads into MiXCR, producing one record per CDR3 protein. The sample contains 35,000 to 50,000 distinct CDR3 sequences, 9.5% to 10% of which appear only once. Study-level points and caveats: With DPC sensitization, TCRs exceeding 1 in 1000 frequency showed no change. Having alopecia, donors may respond immunologically unlike healthy people. Clustering by CDR3 similarity yielded significantly more large clusters from expanded TCRs than controls.

The CDR3 sequence is 13 residues long. V lost 8 bases and J 6 bases, leaving 14 bases between the germline ends. Time point here: patch test 2, 6 weeks after DPC sensitization. Noted treatment: therapeutic diphenylcyclopropenone sensitization with weekly scalp DPC. Unfractionated whole blood was the source of the extracted total RNA. This specimen was whole blood, taken in connection with sensitization to the hapten diphenylcyclopropenone (DPC). The rearrangement links TRBV12-3 or TRBV12-4 to TRBJ2-4; D might be TRBD1 or TRBD2, each matching 6 bases. The TCR sequence derives from a woman in her thirties with alopecia areata. Some clones in this sample may be carry-over from other donors' samples. CDR3 sequence reads: CASAPGALNIQYF. In DNA, the CDR3 is TGTGCCAGCGCCCCGGGGGCCCTAAACATTCAGTACTTC.